This TCR beta chain was profiled in a study of radiotherapy plus CTLA-4 blockade in lung cancer. TCRdb's table, derived via immunoSEQ multiplex PCR, lists solely in-frame clones and lacks some. The profile covers tens of thousands of clones, with around 70% appearing a single time and around 4.5% taken by the ten largest. Germline V gene sequence: CDR1 MNHEY, CDR2 SVGAGI. This CDR3 is 11 amino acids long. Deletions cut 6 bases from V and 9 bases from J, with 10 bases between. The source of this sequence is a human donor with non-small cell lung cancer whose response to radiotherapy plus ipilimumab could not be evaluated. The chain links TRBV6-5 to TRBJ2-3; D may be TRBD2 (5 bases). The sample in question was peripheral blood, obtained from a patient treated with radiotherapy plus ipilimumab. The CDR3 DNA reads TGTGCCAGCAGATTACTAGGGACGCAGTATTTT. This sequence encodes CASRLLGTQYF.